The 21 T cell receptor beta chains given below trace back to one sample, sequenced in a study of blood T cell repertoires in COVID-19. Sequencing used immunoSEQ multiplex PCR; TCRdb keeps in-frame clones, though not all of them. The table has about 240,000 clones, 87% seen once. Sequences were obtained from PBMCs or T cells enriched from blood (not recorded which). The receptors were sampled from a woman aged 30 to 39 with acute COVID-19.

The gene calls are TRBV6-2 or TRBV6-3 and TRBJ2-7, with unresolved D. CDR3 length equals 16 residues. Trimming removed 2 bases from V and 3 bases from J, with 17 bases in between. The germline V gene encodes CDR1 MNHEY and CDR2 SVGEGT. The CDR3 DNA follows: TGTGCCAGCAGTTACAGTCCAGGTCTCCTCCACTACGAGCAGTACTTC. Encoded protein: CASSYSPGLLHYEQYF.

The chain joins TRBV5-1 to TRBJ1-1, with TRBD1 matching 8 bases. CDR3 length: 15 amino acids. J gave up 5 bases and V 1 base, and 7 bases lay outside the gene matches. Germline V gives CDR1 SGHRS, CDR2 YFSETQ. The CDR3 spells CASSLNQGAWTEAFF. The DNA for the CDR3 is TGCGCCAGCAGCTTGAATCAGGGGGCGTGGACTGAAGCTTTCTTT.

The chain employs TRBV6-5 and TRBJ1-2; TRBD1 aligns across 9 bases. The CDR3 sequence is 14 residues long. Trimming cost V 6 bases and J 2 bases; bases outside gene matches: 4. Germline values: CDR1 MNHEY, CDR2 SVGAGI. This chain's CDR3 is CASRRGTGNYGYTF. The DNA of the CDR3 is TGTGCCAGCAGGCGTGGGACAGGGAACTATGGCTACACCTTC.

With regard to this clone: This specimen includes other DNA sequences encoding the same CDR3. This chain links TRBV19 with TRBJ1-5; D might be TRBD1 (5 bases). Germline values: CDR1 LNHDA, CDR2 SQIVND (reference sequence). The CDR3 totals 14 residues. The germline V and J ends were trimmed by 1 base and 6 bases, with 10 bases remaining between them. In DNA, the CDR3 is TGTGCCAGTAGTATAGGGCAGGGTGGTCAGCCCCAGCATTTT. It specifies CASSIGQGGQPQHF.

This clone showed up just once. The CDR3 DNA sequence: TGTGCCAGTGGGACTAGCGGTCGTAATACGCAGTATTTT. This encodes CASGTSGRNTQYF. This sequence joins TRBV28 and TRBJ2-3; 11 bases align to TRBD2. V trimming: 9 bases; J trimming: 7 bases; junction bases outside the gene matches: 6. The CDR3 is 13 residues long. Germline V gene data show CDR1 as MDHEN and CDR2 as SYDVKM. Complete variable domain (other parts from reference TRBV28 and TRBJ2-3): DVKVTQSSRYLVKRTGEKVFLECVQDMDHENMFWYRQDPGLGLRLIYFSYDVKMKEKGDIPEGYSVSREKKERFSLILESASTNQTSMYLCASGTSGRNTQYFGPGTRLTVL.

V gene TRBV6-2 or TRBV6-3 combines with J gene TRBJ1-5; TRBD1 aligns across 7 bases. V lost 2 bases, J lost 2 bases, and 9 bases stayed unmatched. Germline values: CDR1 MNHEY, CDR2 SVGEGT. The CDR3 consists of 17 residues. CDR3 in amino acids: CASSYNLQGPGNQPQHF. CDR3 DNA: TGTGCCAGCAGTTACAATTTACAGGGGCCGGGCAATCAGCCCCAGCATTTT.

This chain joins TRBV6-5 and TRBJ1-1; possibly TRBD1 for D (6 bases). Germline-derived CDR1 and CDR2 are MNHEY and SVGAGI. There are 14 residues in the CDR3. V was cut by 6 bases and J by 0 bases, with 11 bases left in between. CDR3 in DNA: TGTGCCAGCAGACAGGGTCAGTTGAACACTGAAGCTTTCTTT. Its protein product is CASRQGQLNTEAFF.

Only one count was recorded for this clone. The V call is TRBV5-1, the J call TRBJ2-2, with D perhaps matching TRBD2 (5 bases). V was cut by 7 bases and J by 5 bases, with 15 bases left in between. CDR1 and CDR2 from the germline V gene are SGHRS and YFSETQ. The CDR3 consists of 14 residues. CDR3 loop: CASASGFGTGELFF. The DNA of the CDR3 is TGCGCCAGCGCCTCGGGGTTCGGGACCGGGGAGCTGTTTTTT.

V is TRBV29-1 and J is TRBJ2-1; a possible D gene is TRBD2 (6 bases). Germline V lookup: CDR1 SQVTM, CDR2 ANQGSEA. The CDR3 runs 12 residues. Between the trimmed V and J ends, which lost 3 bases and 7 bases, there was a span of 10 bases. The CDR3 region has the DNA TGCAGCGTTGATTCGGAGGGGAATGAGCAGTTCTTC. As protein: CSVDSEGNEQFF.

This sequence joins TRBV5-5 and TRBJ1-1; 12 positions match TRBD1. Germline V lookup: CDR1 SGHKS, CDR2 YYEKEE (reference sequence). The ends lost 2 bases at V and 0 bases at J; junction bases unmatched: 8. The CDR3 covers 18 residues. The CDR3 DNA follows: TGTGCCAGCAGCTTCCGGGACAGGGGGCGCGGGATGAACACTGAAGCTTTCTTT. This translates into CASSFRDRGRGMNTEAFF.

This chain links TRBV7-6 with TRBJ2-1; 16 positions agree with TRBD2. The V segment lost 8 bases and the J segment 4 bases; nucleotides outside the gene matches: 2. Germline assignment: CDR1 SGHVS and CDR2 FNYEAQ. The CDR3 is made up of 15 amino acids. CDR3 nucleotide sequence: TGTGCCAGCGGGACTAGCGGGGGGGGTTACAATGAGCAGTTCTTC. Protein product: CASGTSGGGYNEQFF.

This rearrangement joins TRBV10-1 to TRBJ2-5; TRBD1 is a possible D gene (6 bases). Looked up from germline, CDR1 is WNHNN and CDR2 is SYGVQD (reference sequence). The CDR3 has 18 amino acids. Deletions cut 2 bases from V and 2 bases from J, with 21 bases between. CDR3 residues: CASSELVRPDSSQETQYF. In nucleotides, the CDR3 is TGCGCCAGCAGTGAGCTCGTCCGCCCGGACAGCTCACAAGAGACCCAGTACTTC.

DNA for the CDR3: TGCAGCGTTGCTGGGGGGGCAGGACAGCCCCAGCATTTT. It yields the protein CSVAGGAGQPQHF. The J gene is TRBJ1-5, the V gene TRBV29-1; perhaps TRBD1 as D (6 bases). The length of the CDR3 is 13 residues. The germline V gene encodes CDR1 SQVTM and CDR2 ANQGSEA. The V end was cut by 4 bases, the J end by 7 bases, with 14 bases between. Full variable domain (outside the CDR3, taken from reference TRBV29-1 and TRBJ1-5): SAVISQKPSRDICQRGTSLTIQCQVDSQVTMMFWYRQQPGQSLTLIATANQGSEATYESGFVIDKFPISRPNLTFSTLTVSNMSPEDSSIYLCSVAGGAGQPQHFGDGTRLSIL.

This clone turned up a few times. The chain joins TRBV10-1 to TRBJ2-3; tentative D call: TRBD1 (6 bases). CDR1 is WNHNN, CDR2 SYGVQD, per germline (reference sequence). Trimming stripped 0 bases from V and 11 bases from J, with 9 bases between. There are 12 residues in the CDR3. Here the CDR3 reads CASSESRGKQYF. DNA of the CDR3: TGCGCCAGCAGTGAGTCGAGGGGGAAGCAGTATTTT.

The V call is TRBV7-9, the J call TRBJ1-1; D unresolved. CDR1 is SEHNR, CDR2 FQNEAQ, per germline (reference sequence). V lost 3 bases and J lost 3, with 5 bases in between. The CDR3 has 12 residues. The CDR3 protein is CASSFADTEAFF. The CDR3 region has the DNA TGTGCCAGCAGCTTCGCGGACACTGAAGCTTTCTTT.

Remarks on this clone: At the DNA level, this CDR3 is encoded by other sequences in the same sample as well. The rearrangement links TRBV10-1 to TRBJ1-1; perhaps TRBD1 as D (5 bases). The CDR3 consists of 13 residues. Trimming pared 2 bases from V and 3 bases from J, leaving 7 bases between. Germline-derived CDR1 and CDR2 are WNHNN and SYGVQD (reference sequence). The CDR3 is CASSEGGYTEAFF. CDR3 coding DNA: TGCGCCAGCAGTGAGGGGGGGTACACTGAAGCTTTCTTT.

This rearrangement joins TRBV5-1 to TRBJ1-2; 8 bases agree with TRBD1. Trimming cost V 0 bases and J 8 bases; bases outside gene matches: 9. The CDR3 is 15 residues long. The germline gives CDR1 SGHRS, CDR2 YFSETQ. CDR3 protein: CASSLVAGQGRGYTF. The CDR3 DNA sequence: TGCGCCAGCAGCTTGGTAGCCGGACAGGGTAGAGGCTACACCTTC. Together with reference TRBV5-1 and TRBJ1-2, the CDR3 gives the full variable domain: KAGVTQTPRYLIKTRGQQVTLSCSPISGHRSVSWYQQTPGQGLQFLFEYFSETQRNKGNFPGRFSGRQFSNSRSEMNVSTLELGDSALYLCASSLVAGQGRGYTFGSGTRLTVV.

Worth noting for this clone: Within the sample, other DNA sequences also encode this same CDR3. The V gene is TRBV19, the J gene TRBJ2-7; D is ambiguous. The CDR3 is 12 amino acids. The V end lost 5 bases, the J end lost 0 bases, and 5 bases lay between the germline ends. Germline values: CDR1 LNHDA, CDR2 SQIVND (reference sequence). The CDR3 reads CASSPGSYEQYF. The CDR3 DNA follows: TGTGCCAGTAGTCCCGGCTCCTACGAGCAGTACTTC.

This clone was observed a single time. The gene calls are TRBV10-2 and TRBJ2-5; 10 positions agree with TRBD1. Germline trimming cut 11 bases from V and 5 bases from J; bases unmatched to any gene: 8. The CDR3 contains 13 residues. Germline lookup yields CDR1 WSHSY and CDR2 SAAADI. The CDR3, as DNA: TGCGCCGTCAGGCGGGGACAGGGGGAGACCCAGTACTTC. Protein product: CAVRRGQGETQYF.

The chain recombines TRBV4-1 with TRBJ2-1, with unresolved D. CDR3 size: 13 residues. Trimming left V 6 bases short and J 3 bases short, with 9 bases between. Germline CDR1 reads MGHRA; CDR2 reads YSYEKL. CDR3 nucleotide sequence: TGCGCCAGCAGTCATTCAATCTACAATGAGCAGTTCTTC. Protein product: CASSHSIYNEQFF.

J is TRBJ2-5 and V is TRBV5-8, with 8 positions matching TRBD1. In germline, CDR1 is SGHTS, CDR2 YDEGEE. The CDR3 consists of 16 residues. V was pared by 4 bases and J by 4 bases, with 12 bases of the junction left unmatched. CDR3 in DNA: TGTGCCAGCAGCGGCGACCGGACAGGGAAGGGAGAGACCCAGTACTTC. Residues: CASSGDRTGKGETQYF.